The 10 T cell receptor beta chains given below trace back to one sample, sequenced in a study of cytotoxic CD8 clonotypes in ibrutinib-treated CLL. Here immunoSEQ multiplex PCR was the method, and the copy in TCRdb shows in-frame clones only, minus some. The sample yields 80,000 to 95,000 clones, 75% to 85% seen once. The sequencing used PBMCs, collected after 12 months of ibrutinib treatment. These receptors were obtained from a human donor with chronic lymphocytic leukemia.

This clone was counted once. V gene TRBV28 combines with J gene TRBJ1-2; D is perhaps TRBD1 (5 bases). The length of the CDR3 is 14 residues. Germline V gives CDR1 MDHEN, CDR2 SYDVKM. V dropped 3 bases and J dropped 7 bases, with 15 bases sitting between them. CDR3: CASSFSGLSGGYTF. In DNA, the CDR3 is TGTGCCAGCAGTTTCTCGGGGCTAAGTGGTGGCTACACCTTC.

This chain uses TRBV7-9 with TRBJ2-1, with D perhaps matching TRBD2 (6 bases). The CDR3 runs 17 residues. V lost 5 bases and J lost 0, with 17 bases in between. CDR1 and CDR2 (germline): SEHNR, FQNEAQ (reference sequence). CDR3 sequence reads: CASSPKAGLSSYNEQFF. CDR3 DNA sequence: TGTGCCAGCAGCCCCAAAGCGGGTCTTAGCTCCTACAATGAGCAGTTCTTC. Using reference TRBV7-9 and TRBJ2-1 for the parts outside the CDR3, the full variable domain is DTGVSQNPRHKITKRGQNVTFRCDPISEHNRLYWYRQTLGQGPEFLTYFQNEAQLEKSRLLSDRFSAERPKGSFSTLEIQRTEQGDSAMYLCASSPKAGLSSYNEQFFGPGTRLTVL.

The chain uses TRBV7-3 and TRBJ1-1, with a weak D call TRBD1 (6 bases). This CDR3 region has 13 residues. Germline CDR1 is SGHTA and CDR2 is FQGTGA. Trimming took off 5 bases at V and 4 bases at J, with 11 bases between the two ends. CDR3 nucleotide sequence: TGTGCCAGCAGCCCCAACAGGGCCACTGAAGCTTTCTTT. Encoded protein: CASSPNRATEAFF.

This sequence joins TRBV6-5 and TRBJ1-4, with D maybe TRBD1 (6 bases). This CDR3 spans 16 amino acids. Germline CDR1 MNHEY, CDR2 SVGAGI. The V end was cut by 4 bases, the J end by 0 bases, with 12 bases between. The CDR3 is CASSSGTLATNEKLFF. DNA for the CDR3: TGTGCCAGCAGTTCCGGGACACTGGCAACTAATGAAAAACTGTTTTTT.

The V call is TRBV7-2, the J call TRBJ1-2, with D perhaps TRBD1 (5 bases). The CDR3 has 15 residues. Germline-derived CDR1 and CDR2 are SGHTA and FQGNSA. V shed 5 bases and J shed 1 base, with 14 bases lying between them. The CDR3 sequence is CASSLRGDLNYGYTF. The CDR3 bases are TGTGCCAGCAGCCTCCGGGGGGACCTTAACTATGGCTACACCTTC.

The rearrangement uses TRBV27 and TRBJ2-2, with a tentative D call TRBD1 (6 bases). Germline CDR1 MNHEY, CDR2 SMNVEV (reference sequence). This CDR3 is 15 amino acids long. Trimming took off 4 bases at V and 7 bases at J, with 16 bases between the two ends. CDR3 nucleotide sequence: TGTGCCAGCAGTTACAGAAGTCAGGGGTTCGGGGAGCTGTTTTTT. Translating it yields CASSYRSQGFGELFF.

The chain combines TRBV7-9 with TRBJ1-4, with TRBD1 as a possible D gene (5 bases). This CDR3 has 15 residues. V lost 6 bases and J lost 8, with 19 bases in between. The germline CDR1 and CDR2 sequences are SEHNR and FQNEAQ (reference sequence). This CDR3 is CASSPHPGLGEKLFF. CDR3 bases: TGTGCCAGCAGTCCGCACCCGGGGCTTGGGGAAAAACTGTTTTTT.

The chain couples TRBV13 to TRBJ2-1; 13 bases align to TRBD2. Germline V gene data show CDR1 as PRHDT and CDR2 as FYEKMQ (reference sequence). The V and J ends lost 2 bases and 5 bases, in that order; junction bases with no gene match: 3. The CDR3 contains 16 residues. CDR3 in amino acids: CASSLWGLAGNNEQFF. CDR3 DNA sequence: TGTGCCAGCAGCTTATGGGGACTAGCGGGGAACAATGAGCAGTTCTTC.

A remark on this clone: The same CDR3 also results from other DNA sequences found in this sample. The chain is built from TRBV20-1 and TRBJ1-1, with 7 bases matching TRBD1. J was trimmed by 4 bases and V by 6 bases; bases with no gene match: 2. Per the germline V gene, CDR1 is DFQATT and CDR2 is SNEGSKA (reference sequence). This CDR3 region has 11 residues. The CDR3, as DNA: TGCAGTGCCAGGGGGGGCACTGAAGCTTTCTTT. This translates into CSARGGTEAFF.

The genes are TRBV30 and TRBJ1-5; D remains unclear. This CDR3 contains 14 residues. V lost 2 bases and J 2 bases, leaving 10 bases between the germline ends. CDR1 GTSNPN and CDR2 SVGIG come from the germline V gene (reference sequence). For the CDR3, the DNA is TGTGCCTGGAGTCGTGGCAGTGGCAATCAGCCCCAGCATTTT. Its protein is CAWSRGSGNQPQHF.